Below, 19 T cell receptor beta chains from the same sample are listed, as sequenced in a study of technical replicates of blood from several donors (dated by TCRdb to about 2017). Library preparation was by the immunoSEQ multiplex PCR assay. TCRdb mirrors the immuneACCESS table, restricted to in-frame sequences. Some clones are absent from its copies; in checked studies, under half trace to an unresolved V gene, and the reason for the others is unknown. This sample gives about 66,000 clones in total; roughly nine tenths of them show up just once. The biggest ten clones account for around 0.37% of the sample. The sequencing sample was made of T cells isolated from PBMCs. The receptor source for this set is a human donor in good health.

J is TRBJ2-5 and V is TRBV6-5; D gene uncertain. The CDR3 extends over 12 amino acids. Per germline, CDR1 MNHEY and CDR2 SVGAGI. Trimming removed 4 bases at V and 8 bases at J, with 11 bases between. CDR3 DNA: TGTGCCAGCAGTTCCGCTAGTAAAACCCAGTACTTC. Translation: CASSSASKTQYF.

The chain couples TRBV5-6 to TRBJ2-1; D possibly corresponds to TRBD2 (5 bases). The CDR3 has 15 amino acids. Germline V CDR1 and CDR2: SGHDT, YYEEEE. V was cut by 0 bases and J by 4 bases, with 11 bases left in between. CDR3 DNA: TGTGCCAGCAGCTTGGGAGGGCGGACGTACAATGAGCAGTTCTTC. This sequence encodes CASSLGGRTYNEQFF.

V gene TRBV25-1 combines with J gene TRBJ2-7; 8 bases match TRBD1. The CDR3 consists of 13 residues. Germline-derived CDR1 and CDR2 are MGHDK and SYGVNS. The V and J ends lost 4 bases and 6 bases, in that order; junction bases with no gene match: 5. CDR3 protein: CASSAGTGSEQYF. The CDR3 coding sequence is TGTGCCAGCAGTGCCGGGACAGGTTCCGAGCAGTACTTC.

This chain uses TRBV10-3 with TRBJ1-1; 7 bases match TRBD1. Germline values: CDR1 ENHRY, CDR2 SYGVKD. J gave up 5 bases and V 3 bases, and 3 bases lay outside the gene matches. The CDR3 runs to 13 residues. The CDR3 sequence is CAISDPGGTEAFF. CDR3 sequence (DNA): TGTGCCATCAGTGACCCAGGGGGGACTGAAGCTTTCTTT.

The V and J genes are TRBV28 and TRBJ1-1; TRBD1 matches 7 bases. V dropped 5 bases and J dropped 1; count of bases not matched to a gene: 4. Germline CDR1 and CDR2: MDHEN and SYDVKM. This CDR3 spans 14 amino acids. CDR3 in amino acids: CASSPRTGNTEAFF. CDR3 nucleotides: TGTGCCAGCAGTCCAAGGACAGGGAACACTGAAGCTTTCTTT. Together with reference TRBV28 and TRBJ1-1, the CDR3 gives the full variable domain: DVKVTQSSRYLVKRTGEKVFLECVQDMDHENMFWYRQDPGLGLRLIYFSYDVKMKEKGDIPEGYSVSREKKERFSLILESASTNQTSMYLCASSPRTGNTEAFFGQGTRLTVV.

V and J are TRBV19 and TRBJ1-2; 12 positions agree with TRBD1. CDR3 length equals 15 residues. Germline CDR1 and CDR2: LNHDA and SQIVND (reference sequence). Trimming took 4 bases from V and 8 from J; bases not matched to a gene: 8. The CDR3 sequence is CASSTGTGGLRGYTF. The DNA for the CDR3 is TGTGCCAGTAGTACGGGGACAGGGGGCTTAAGAGGCTACACCTTC.

The chain is built from TRBV6-5 and TRBJ1-2; TRBD1 matches 11 bases. The CDR3 is 14 amino acids. Germline CDR1 MNHEY, CDR2 SVGAGI. The V segment lost 4 bases and the J segment 8 bases; nucleotides outside the gene matches: 6. The CDR3 reads CASSFRDRGVGYTF. CDR3 DNA: TGTGCCAGCAGTTTTAGGGACAGGGGGGTGGGCTACACCTTC.

The chain links TRBV6-5 to TRBJ2-7, with TRBD2 matching over 11 bases. The V gene end was trimmed by 0 bases and the J gene end by 3 bases; junction bases not matched to a gene: 4. The germline gives CDR1 MNHEY, CDR2 SVGAGI. There are 16 residues in the CDR3. The CDR3 coding sequence is TGTGCCAGCAGTTACTCGATGGGACTAGCGGTCTACGAGCAGTACTTC. This encodes CASSYSMGLAVYEQYF.

CDR3 loop: CATRGGGRMEAFF. Here the CDR3 DNA reads TGTGCCACCAGAGGTGGGGGCAGGATGGAAGCTTTCTTT. This chain uses TRBV15 with TRBJ1-1; D is perhaps TRBD1 (6 bases). V shed 6 bases and J shed 8 bases, with 16 bases lying between them. Germline CDR1 and CDR2: LNHNV and YYDKDF (reference sequence). The CDR3 sequence is 13 residues long.

The chain links TRBV30 to TRBJ2-7, with 7 nucleotides matching TRBD2. After removal of 4 bases from V and 4 bases from J, the junction contained 10 bases not matched to a gene. The CDR3 has 14 residues. Germline CDR1 and CDR2: GTSNPN and SVGIG (reference sequence). This CDR3 reads CAWNKGRREYEQYF. The CDR3 DNA is TGTGCCTGGAATAAAGGGAGGCGGGAGTACGAGCAGTACTTC.

CDR3 bases: TGTGCCAGCAGTGCCTCGGGGCCCCAGCATTTT. This encodes CASSASGPQHF. The chain uses TRBV6-6 and TRBJ1-5, with D unclear. CDR3 length: 11 residues. Germline V CDR1 and CDR2: MNHNY, SVGAGI (reference sequence). V dropped 5 bases and J dropped 9 bases, with 8 bases sitting between them.

The rearrangement links TRBV9 to TRBJ2-7; D is perhaps TRBD2 (5 bases). This CDR3 contains 15 residues. CDR1 SGDLS and CDR2 YYNGEE come from the germline V gene. The V end lost 0 bases, the J end lost 0 bases, and 10 bases lay between the germline ends. For the CDR3, the DNA is TGTGCCAGCAGCGTAGAGGGTGGAGGCTCCTACGAGCAGTACTTC. Translation: CASSVEGGGSYEQYF.

The gene calls are TRBV10-2 and TRBJ1-1; no clear D. Between the trimmed V and J ends, which lost 7 bases and 4 bases, there was a span of 10 bases. Germline loops: CDR1 WSHSY, CDR2 SAAADI. The CDR3 totals 12 residues. In DNA, the CDR3 is TGCGCCAGCAAGAAGTTCAGCACTGAAGCTTTCTTT. Translation: CASKKFSTEAFF.

The rearrangement uses TRBV28 and TRBJ2-4; weak D call: TRBD1 (5 bases). Deletions cut 1 base from V and 3 bases from J, with 10 bases between. The CDR3 extends over 15 amino acids. Germline V gene lookup returns CDR1 MDHEN and CDR2 SYDVKM. The CDR3 nucleotides read TGTGCCAGCAGTTTATTGGGGCTTGACAAAAACATTCAGTACTTC. It yields the protein CASSLLGLDKNIQYF. Complete variable domain (other parts from reference TRBV28 and TRBJ2-4): DVKVTQSSRYLVKRTGEKVFLECVQDMDHENMFWYRQDPGLGLRLIYFSYDVKMKEKGDIPEGYSVSREKKERFSLILESASTNQTSMYLCASSLLGLDKNIQYFGAGTRLSVL.

The V gene is TRBV4-1, the J gene TRBJ2-7, with D perhaps TRBD2 (6 bases). CDR1 and CDR2 from the germline V gene are MGHRA and YSYEKL. Trimming left V 1 base short and J 2 bases short, with 12 bases between. The CDR3 is made up of 15 amino acids. The CDR3 DNA is TGCGCCAGCAGCCAAGGAGGTGGGAGGCCCTACGAGCAGTACTTC. This encodes CASSQGGGRPYEQYF.

This chain connects TRBV7-9 to TRBJ2-3; 7 bases are shared with TRBD2. In germline, CDR1 is SEHNR, CDR2 FQNEAQ (reference sequence). V dropped 3 bases and J dropped 3; count of bases not matched to a gene: 6. This CDR3 spans 15 amino acids. CDR3 sequence: CASSLTGGRTDTQYF. The CDR3 DNA is TGTGCCAGCAGCTTGACGGGAGGAAGGACAGATACGCAGTATTTT. The full variable domain, completed using reference TRBV7-9 and TRBJ2-3, is DTGVSQNPRHKITKRGQNVTFRCDPISEHNRLYWYRQTLGQGPEFLTYFQNEAQLEKSRLLSDRFSAERPKGSFSTLEIQRTEQGDSAMYLCASSLTGGRTDTQYFGPGTRLTVL.

The chain is built from TRBV7-7 and TRBJ2-7; maybe TRBD1 (7 bases). Germline CDR1 is SSHAT and CDR2 is FNYEAQ (reference sequence). This CDR3 is 15 amino acids long. Trimming took 0 bases from V and 1 from J, leaving 10 bases between them. CDR3 nucleotides: TGTGCCAGCAGCTTAGCGTCAGGGGGGTCCTACGAGCAGTACTTC. Its protein is CASSLASGGSYEQYF.

The rearrangement joins TRBV7-9 to TRBJ2-1, with 8 bases fitting TRBD2. CDR1 is SEHNR and CDR2 is FQNEAQ in the germline V gene (reference sequence). This CDR3 is 18 amino acids long. J gave up 8 bases and V 2 bases, and 17 bases lay outside the gene matches. The CDR3 loop reads CASSLRLSGTSSHHEQFF. CDR3 nucleotides: TGTGCCAGCAGCTTACGACTTTCCGGGACTAGTTCTCACCATGAGCAGTTCTTC.

This chain uses TRBV7-2 with TRBJ2-7, with 8 bases identical to TRBD1. V was pared by 3 bases and J by 4 bases, with 5 bases of the junction left unmatched. CDR1 is SGHTA, CDR2 FQGNSA, per germline. The CDR3 has 14 amino acids. CDR3 sequence (DNA): TGTGCCAGCAGCTTCAGGACAGGGCCGTACGAGCAGTACTTC. This sequence encodes CASSFRTGPYEQYF.